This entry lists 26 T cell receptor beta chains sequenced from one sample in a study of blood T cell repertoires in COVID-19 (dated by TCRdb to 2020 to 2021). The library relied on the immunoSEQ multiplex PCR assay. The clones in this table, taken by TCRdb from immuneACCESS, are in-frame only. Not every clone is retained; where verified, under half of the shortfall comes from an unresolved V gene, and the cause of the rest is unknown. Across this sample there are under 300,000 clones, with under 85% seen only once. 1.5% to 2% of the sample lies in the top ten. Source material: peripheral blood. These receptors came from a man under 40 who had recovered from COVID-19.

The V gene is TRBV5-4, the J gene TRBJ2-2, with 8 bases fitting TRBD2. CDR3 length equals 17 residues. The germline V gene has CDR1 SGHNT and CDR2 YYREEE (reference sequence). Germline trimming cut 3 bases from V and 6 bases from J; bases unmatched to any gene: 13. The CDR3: CASSSGGVAPTAGELFF. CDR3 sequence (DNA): TGTGCCAGCAGCTCCGGGGGGGTGGCCCCAACGGCCGGGGAGCTGTTTTTT.

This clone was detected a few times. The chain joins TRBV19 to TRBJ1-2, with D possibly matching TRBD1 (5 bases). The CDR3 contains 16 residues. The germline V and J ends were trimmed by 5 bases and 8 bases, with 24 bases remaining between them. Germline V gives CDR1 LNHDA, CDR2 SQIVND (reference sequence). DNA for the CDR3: TGTGCCAGTAGTGGGAAGGGACGGCTCGGGAGTGACGGCTACACCTTC. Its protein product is CASSGKGRLGSDGYTF.

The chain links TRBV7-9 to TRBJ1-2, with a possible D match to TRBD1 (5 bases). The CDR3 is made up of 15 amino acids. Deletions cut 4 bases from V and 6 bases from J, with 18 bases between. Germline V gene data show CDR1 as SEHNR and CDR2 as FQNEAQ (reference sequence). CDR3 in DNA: TGTGCCAGCAGCTCCGCCCGGGGGATGGTGGATGGCTACACCTTC. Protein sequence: CASSSARGMVDGYTF. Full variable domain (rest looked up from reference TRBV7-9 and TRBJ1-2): DTGVSQNPRHKITKRGQNVTFRCDPISEHNRLYWYRQTLGQGPEFLTYFQNEAQLEKSRLLSDRFSAERPKGSFSTLEIQRTEQGDSAMYLCASSSARGMVDGYTFGSGTRLTVV.

CDR3 protein: CASSPGGTNQPQHF. In DNA, the CDR3 is TGTGCCAGCAGCCCCGGGGGGACCAATCAGCCCCAGCATTTT. The chain couples TRBV25-1 to TRBJ1-5, with D possibly matching TRBD1 (5 bases). V was trimmed by 6 bases and J by 3 bases, leaving 12 bases between them. This CDR3 contains 14 residues. Per germline, CDR1 MGHDK and CDR2 SYGVNS.

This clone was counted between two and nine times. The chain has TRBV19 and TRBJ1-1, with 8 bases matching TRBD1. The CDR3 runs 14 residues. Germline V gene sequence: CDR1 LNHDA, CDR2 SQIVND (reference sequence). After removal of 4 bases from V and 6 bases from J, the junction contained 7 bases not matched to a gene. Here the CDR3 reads CASSRTGRRSEAFF. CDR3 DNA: TGTGCCAGTAGTAGGACAGGGAGGAGGTCTGAAGCTTTCTTT.

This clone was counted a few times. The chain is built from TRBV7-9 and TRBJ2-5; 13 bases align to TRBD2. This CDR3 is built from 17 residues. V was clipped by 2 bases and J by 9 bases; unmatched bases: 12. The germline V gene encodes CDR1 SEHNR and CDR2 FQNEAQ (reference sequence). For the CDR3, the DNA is TGTGCCAGCAGCTTACGGACCGGGACTAGCGGGGCTAGGGCCCAGTACTTC. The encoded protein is CASSLRTGTSGARAQYF.

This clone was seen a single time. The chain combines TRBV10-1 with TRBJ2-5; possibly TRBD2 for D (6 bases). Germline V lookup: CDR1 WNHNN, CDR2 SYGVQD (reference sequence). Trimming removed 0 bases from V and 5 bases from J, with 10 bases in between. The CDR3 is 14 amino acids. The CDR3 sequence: CASSESGGEETQYF. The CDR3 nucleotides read TGCGCCAGCAGTGAGTCAGGCGGGGAGGAGACCCAGTACTTC.

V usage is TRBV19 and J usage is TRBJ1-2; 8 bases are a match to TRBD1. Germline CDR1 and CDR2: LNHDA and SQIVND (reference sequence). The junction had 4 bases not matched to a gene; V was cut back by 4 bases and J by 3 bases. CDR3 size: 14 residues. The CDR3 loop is CASSTRTGHYGYTF. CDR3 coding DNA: TGTGCCAGTAGTACCCGGACAGGGCACTATGGCTACACCTTC.

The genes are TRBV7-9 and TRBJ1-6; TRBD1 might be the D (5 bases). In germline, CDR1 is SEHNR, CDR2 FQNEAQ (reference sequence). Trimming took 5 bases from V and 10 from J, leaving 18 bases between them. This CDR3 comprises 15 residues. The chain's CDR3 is CASSASTEARSPLHF. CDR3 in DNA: TGTGCCAGCAGCGCATCGACAGAGGCGAGATCACCCCTCCACTTT. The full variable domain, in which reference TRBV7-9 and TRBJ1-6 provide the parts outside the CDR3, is DTGVSQNPRHKITKRGQNVTFRCDPISEHNRLYWYRQTLGQGPEFLTYFQNEAQLEKSRLLSDRFSAERPKGSFSTLEIQRTEQGDSAMYLCASSASTEARSPLHFGNGTRLTVT.

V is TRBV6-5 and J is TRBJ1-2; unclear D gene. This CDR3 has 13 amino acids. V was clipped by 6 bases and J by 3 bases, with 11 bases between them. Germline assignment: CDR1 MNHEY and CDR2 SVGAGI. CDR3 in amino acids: CASRSLVYYGYTF. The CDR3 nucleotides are TGTGCCAGCAGGTCACTGGTCTACTATGGCTACACCTTC.

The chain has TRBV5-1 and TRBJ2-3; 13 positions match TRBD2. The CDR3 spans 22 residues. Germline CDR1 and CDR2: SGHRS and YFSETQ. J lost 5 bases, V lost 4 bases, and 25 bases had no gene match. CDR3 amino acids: CASSPSGRLLAGGTNRGDTQYF. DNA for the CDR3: TGCGCCAGCAGCCCGTCGGGTAGATTACTAGCGGGGGGGACAAATCGGGGAGATACGCAGTATTTT.

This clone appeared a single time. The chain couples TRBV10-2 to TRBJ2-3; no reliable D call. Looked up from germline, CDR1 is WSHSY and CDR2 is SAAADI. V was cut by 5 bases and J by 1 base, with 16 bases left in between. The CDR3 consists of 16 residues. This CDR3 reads CASSPNTFVGTDTQYF. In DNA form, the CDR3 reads TGCGCCAGCAGTCCGAACACCTTTGTGGGCACAGATACGCAGTATTTT.

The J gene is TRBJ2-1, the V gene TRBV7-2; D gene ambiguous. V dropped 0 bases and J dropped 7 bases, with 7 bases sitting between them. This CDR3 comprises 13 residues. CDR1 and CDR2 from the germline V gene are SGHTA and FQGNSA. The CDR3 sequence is CASSLAGSNEQFF. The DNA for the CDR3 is TGTGCCAGCAGCTTAGCTGGCTCTAATGAGCAGTTCTTC.

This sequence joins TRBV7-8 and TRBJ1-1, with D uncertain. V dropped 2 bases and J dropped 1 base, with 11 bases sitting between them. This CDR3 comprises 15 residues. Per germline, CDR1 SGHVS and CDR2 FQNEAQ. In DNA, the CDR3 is TGTGCCAGCAGCTTATCTTTGGCAGGGAACACTGAAGCTTTCTTT. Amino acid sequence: CASSLSLAGNTEAFF.

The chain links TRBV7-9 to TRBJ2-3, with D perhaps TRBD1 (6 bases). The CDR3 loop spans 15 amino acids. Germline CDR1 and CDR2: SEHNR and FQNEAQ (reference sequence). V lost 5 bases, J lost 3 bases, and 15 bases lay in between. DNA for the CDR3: TGTGCCAGCAGCCCAGGGGACCCACGTACAGATACGCAGTATTTT. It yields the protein CASSPGDPRTDTQYF.

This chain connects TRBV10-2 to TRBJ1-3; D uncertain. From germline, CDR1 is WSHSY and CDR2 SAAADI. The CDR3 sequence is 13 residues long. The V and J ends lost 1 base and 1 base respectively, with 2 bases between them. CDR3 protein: CASSELSGNTIYF. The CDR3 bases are TGCGCCAGCAGTGAGTTATCTGGAAACACCATATATTTT.

The CDR3: CASSFVADSGANVLTF. The DNA of the CDR3 is TGCGCCAGCAGTTTCGTGGCCGATTCTGGGGCCAACGTCCTGACTTTC. The chain is built from TRBV5-1 and TRBJ2-6; D is undetermined. The CDR3 loop spans 16 amino acids. Between the trimmed V and J ends, which lost 5 bases and 1 base, there was a span of 13 bases. Germline V CDR1 and CDR2: SGHRS, YFSETQ.

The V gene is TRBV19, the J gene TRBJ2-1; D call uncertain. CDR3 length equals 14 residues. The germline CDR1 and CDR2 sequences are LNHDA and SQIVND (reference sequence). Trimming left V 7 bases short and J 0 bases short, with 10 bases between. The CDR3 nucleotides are TGTGCCAGTACCTGGCGGAGCTCCTACAATGAGCAGTTCTTC. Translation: CASTWRSSYNEQFF.

CDR3 loop: CASSSLRENTDTQYF. CDR3 in DNA: TGCGCCAGCAGCAGTCTCAGGGAAAACACAGATACGCAGTATTTT. The gene calls are TRBV5-1 and TRBJ2-3, with D maybe TRBD1 (5 bases). The germline V gene has CDR1 SGHRS and CDR2 YFSETQ. This CDR3 spans 15 amino acids. V was shortened by 4 bases and J by 2 bases, with 14 bases between the two germline ends.

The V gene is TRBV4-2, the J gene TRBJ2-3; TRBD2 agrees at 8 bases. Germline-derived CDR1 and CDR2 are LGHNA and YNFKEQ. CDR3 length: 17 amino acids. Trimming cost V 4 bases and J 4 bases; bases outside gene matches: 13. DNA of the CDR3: TGTGCCAGCAGCCCCCAGGGAAGCGGGGGCGGTTCAGATACGCAGTATTTT. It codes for CASSPQGSGGGSDTQYF.

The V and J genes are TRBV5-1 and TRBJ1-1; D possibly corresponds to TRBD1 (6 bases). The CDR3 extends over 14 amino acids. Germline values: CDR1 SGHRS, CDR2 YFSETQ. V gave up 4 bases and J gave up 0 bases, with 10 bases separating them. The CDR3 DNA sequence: TGCGCCAGCAGCCCTCAGGGGTTGAACACTGAAGCTTTCTTT. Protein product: CASSPQGLNTEAFF.

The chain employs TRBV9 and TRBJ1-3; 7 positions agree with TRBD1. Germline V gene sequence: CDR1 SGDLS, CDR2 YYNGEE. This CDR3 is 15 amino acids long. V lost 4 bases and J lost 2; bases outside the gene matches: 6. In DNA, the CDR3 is TGTGCCAGCAGCTGGACAGGCTTACCTGGAAACACCATATATTTT. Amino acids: CASSWTGLPGNTIYF.

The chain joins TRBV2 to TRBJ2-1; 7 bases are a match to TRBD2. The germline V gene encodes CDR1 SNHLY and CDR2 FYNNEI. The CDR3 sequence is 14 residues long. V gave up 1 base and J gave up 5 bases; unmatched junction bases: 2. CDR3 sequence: CASSEEGLNNEQFF. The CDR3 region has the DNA TGTGCCAGCAGTGAAGAGGGACTAAACAATGAGCAGTTCTTC.

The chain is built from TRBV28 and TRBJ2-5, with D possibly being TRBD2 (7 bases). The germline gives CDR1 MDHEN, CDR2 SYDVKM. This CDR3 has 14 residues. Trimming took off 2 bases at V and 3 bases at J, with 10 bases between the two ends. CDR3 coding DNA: TGTGCCAGCAGTTTAGGGGGGGGCGAAGAGACCCAGTACTTC. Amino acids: CASSLGGGEETQYF.

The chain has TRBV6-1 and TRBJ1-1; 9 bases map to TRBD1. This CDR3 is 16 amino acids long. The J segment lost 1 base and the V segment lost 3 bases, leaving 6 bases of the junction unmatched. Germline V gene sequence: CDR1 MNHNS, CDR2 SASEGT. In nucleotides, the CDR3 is TGTGCCAGCAGTGACCGGACAGGGGTGAGGAACACTGAAGCTTTCTTT. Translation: CASSDRTGVRNTEAFF.

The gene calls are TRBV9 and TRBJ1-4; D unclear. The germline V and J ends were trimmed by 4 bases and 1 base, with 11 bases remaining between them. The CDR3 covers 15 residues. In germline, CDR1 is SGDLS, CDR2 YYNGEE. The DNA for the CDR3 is TGTGCCAGCAGCCTTGGAGTTGGAACTAATGAAAAACTGTTTTTT. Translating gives CASSLGVGTNEKLFF.